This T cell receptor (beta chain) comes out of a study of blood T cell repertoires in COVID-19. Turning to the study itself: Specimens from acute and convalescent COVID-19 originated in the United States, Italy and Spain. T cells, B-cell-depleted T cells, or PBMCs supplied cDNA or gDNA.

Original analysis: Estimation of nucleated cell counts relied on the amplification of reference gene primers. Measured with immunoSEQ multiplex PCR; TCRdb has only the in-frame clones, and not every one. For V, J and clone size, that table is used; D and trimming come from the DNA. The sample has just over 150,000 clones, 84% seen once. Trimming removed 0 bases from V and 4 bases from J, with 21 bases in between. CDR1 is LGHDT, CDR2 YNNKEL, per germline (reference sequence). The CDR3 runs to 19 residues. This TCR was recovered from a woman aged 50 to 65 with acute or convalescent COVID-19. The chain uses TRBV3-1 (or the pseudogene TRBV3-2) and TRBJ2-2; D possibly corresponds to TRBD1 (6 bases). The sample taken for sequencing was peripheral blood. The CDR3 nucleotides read TGTGCCAGCAGCCAAGAAGGGCAGGGGTGGGGAAAAGGCACCGGGGAGCTGTTTTTT. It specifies CASSQEGQGWGKGTGELFF.